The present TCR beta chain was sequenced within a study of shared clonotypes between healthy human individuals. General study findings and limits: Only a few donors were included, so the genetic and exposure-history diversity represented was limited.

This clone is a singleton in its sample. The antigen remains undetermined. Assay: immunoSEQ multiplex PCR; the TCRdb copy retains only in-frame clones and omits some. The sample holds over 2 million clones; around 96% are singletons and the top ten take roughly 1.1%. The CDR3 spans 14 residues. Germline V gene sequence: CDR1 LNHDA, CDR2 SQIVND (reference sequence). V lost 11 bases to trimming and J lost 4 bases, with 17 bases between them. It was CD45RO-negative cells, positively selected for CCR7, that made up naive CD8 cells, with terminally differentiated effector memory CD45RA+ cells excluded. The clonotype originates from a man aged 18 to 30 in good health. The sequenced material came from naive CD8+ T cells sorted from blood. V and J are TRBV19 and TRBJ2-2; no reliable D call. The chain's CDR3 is CAVAEEESTGELFF. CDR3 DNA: TGTGCCGTTGCCGAGGAAGAGAGCACCGGGGAGCTGTTTTTT.